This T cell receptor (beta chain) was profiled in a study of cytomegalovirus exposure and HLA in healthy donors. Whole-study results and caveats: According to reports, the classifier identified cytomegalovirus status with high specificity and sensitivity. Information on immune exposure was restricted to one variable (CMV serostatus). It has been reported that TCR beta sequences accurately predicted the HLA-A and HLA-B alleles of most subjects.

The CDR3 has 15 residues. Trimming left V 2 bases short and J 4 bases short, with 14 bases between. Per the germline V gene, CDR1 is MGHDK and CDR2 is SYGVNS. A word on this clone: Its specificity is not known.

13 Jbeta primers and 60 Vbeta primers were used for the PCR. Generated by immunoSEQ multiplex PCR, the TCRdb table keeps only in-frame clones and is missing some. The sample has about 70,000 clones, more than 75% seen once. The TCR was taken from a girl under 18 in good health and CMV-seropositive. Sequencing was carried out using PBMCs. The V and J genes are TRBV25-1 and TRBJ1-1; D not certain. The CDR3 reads CASSEATGVFTEAFF. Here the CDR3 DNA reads TGTGCCAGCAGTGAAGCGACGGGAGTTTTCACTGAAGCTTTCTTT.